Listed here are 2 T cell receptor beta chains from one sample, sequenced in a study of blood T cell dynamics during melanoma immunotherapy. Specified time point: week 3, after first cycle of checkpoint inhibitor. The table came from immunoSEQ multiplex PCR; TCRdb's copy has only in-frame clones and leaves some out. The sample shows approximately 28,000 clones, around 80% of them seen only once. This specimen consisted of blood, obtained from a patient treated with checkpoint blockade. The receptors here all came from a human donor with melanoma.

The chain couples TRBV27 to TRBJ2-1, with TRBD2 matching 10 bases. This CDR3 region has 15 residues. The J segment lost 7 bases and the V segment lost 2 bases, leaving 5 bases of the junction unmatched. CDR1 is MNHEY and CDR2 is SMNVEV in the germline V gene (reference sequence). The CDR3 region is CASSLMLAGVNEQFF. CDR3 nucleotides: TGTGCCAGCAGTTTAATGCTAGCGGGAGTGAATGAGCAGTTCTTC.

V gene TRBV4-1 combines with J gene TRBJ2-7, with TRBD2 matching over 10 bases. Per germline, CDR1 MGHRA and CDR2 YSYEKL. V lost 0 bases to trimming and J lost 2 bases; unmatched junction nucleotides: 4. The CDR3 length is 16 residues. The CDR3 nucleotides are TGCGCCAGCAGCCAAGAATTAAGCGGGAGGGCCTACGAGCAGTACTTC. The encoded protein is CASSQELSGRAYEQYF.